This TCR beta chain was obtained from a study of T cell responses to AZD1222 COVID-19 vaccine. CDR1 MNHEY and CDR2 SVGEGT come from the germline V gene. The CDR3 loop spans 15 amino acids. Trimming removed 0 bases from V and 1 base from J, with 8 bases in between. Repertoires were generated with immunoSEQ multiplex PCR, while TCRdb's copy carries only in-frame clones and drops some. Of more than 55,000 clones detected, 85% to 90% appear once; the ten largest clones hold 6% to 7.5%. V and J are TRBV6-2 or TRBV6-3 and TRBJ2-3; D unclear. This sample comprised peripheral blood, obtained 28 days after the second AZD1222 dose. The sequence derives from an adult who received the AZD1222 COVID-19 vaccine. CDR3 in DNA: TGTGCCAGCAGTTACTCATGGCAGGGCACAGATACGCAGTATTTT. Its translation: CASSYSWQGTDTQYF.